The rows below give T cell receptor beta chains drawn from one sample of a study of blood T cell repertoires in COVID-19. TCRdb's table, derived via immunoSEQ multiplex PCR, lists solely in-frame clones and lacks some. The sample includes roughly 63,000 clones, just under 90% of them seen just once. The sample comprised peripheral blood. The receptors derive from a man in his 60s with acute or convalescent COVID-19. Each CDR3 is given with its conserved first and last residue. The D gene is left open where the match is weak. Only part of the rows carry a size: once, few, many, or a class if the clone is expanded.

j_gene: TRBJ2-7; v_gene: TRBV12-3/TRBV12-4; abundance: NA; d_gene: NA; CDR3aa: CASSLRDPGEQYF; CDR3nt: TGTGCCAGCAGTTTACGCGACCCGGGAGAGCAGTACTTC
j_gene: TRBJ2-6; v_gene: TRBV18; abundance: NA; d_gene: NA; CDR3aa: CASSPGAPGTNVLTF; CDR3nt: TGTGCCAGCTCACCAGGGGCCCCTGGGACCAACGTCCTGACTTTC
j_gene: TRBJ2-1; v_gene: TRBV28; abundance: NA; d_gene: TRBD2; CDR3aa: CASRASGNREQFF; CDR3nt: TGTGCCAGCAGGGCTAGCGGGAACCGCGAGCAGTTCTTC
j_gene: TRBJ1-5; v_gene: TRBV7-9; abundance: NA; d_gene: NA; CDR3aa: CASSLEDGFQGFQPQHF; CDR3nt: TGTGCCAGCAGCTTAGAAGACGGCTTCCAGGGGTTTCAGCCCCAGCATTTT
j_gene: TRBJ2-7; v_gene: TRBV2; abundance: NA; d_gene: NA; CDR3aa: CASSDPAYEQYF; CDR3nt: TGTGCCAGCAGTGATCCGGCCTACGAGCAGTACTTC
j_gene: TRBJ1-1; v_gene: TRBV12-3/TRBV12-4; abundance: NA; d_gene: NA; CDR3aa: CASQGWVNTEAFF; CDR3nt: TGTGCCAGTCAGGGCTGGGTGAACACTGAAGCTTTCTTT
j_gene: TRBJ2-7; v_gene: TRBV3-1/TRBV3-2; abundance: NA; d_gene: NA; CDR3aa: CASSLRGHPSEQYF; CDR3nt: TGTGCCAGCAGCCTACGGGGACACCCCTCTGAGCAGTACTTC
j_gene: TRBJ1-1; v_gene: TRBV7-2; abundance: NA; d_gene: NA; CDR3aa: CASSHRGLNTEAFF; CDR3nt: TGTGCCAGCAGCCATCGGGGTTTGAACACTGAAGCTTTCTTT
j_gene: TRBJ1-2; v_gene: TRBV28; abundance: NA; d_gene: NA; CDR3aa: CASSPGGRADGYTF; CDR3nt: TGTGCCAGCAGTCCGGGGGGCAGGGCCGATGGCTACACCTTC
j_gene: TRBJ1-4; v_gene: TRBV7-9; abundance: NA; d_gene: NA; CDR3aa: CATGGADEKLFF; CDR3nt: TGTGCCACCGGGGGGGCGGATGAAAAACTGTTTTTT
j_gene: TRBJ2-7; v_gene: TRBV2; abundance: NA; d_gene: TRBD2; CDR3aa: CASSGLAGGYEQYF; CDR3nt: TGTGCCAGCAGTGGACTAGCGGGAGGGTACGAGCAGTACTTC
j_gene: TRBJ1-6; v_gene: TRBV29-1; abundance: NA; d_gene: TRBD1; CDR3aa: CSVEDLDRTGGAESPLHF; CDR3nt: TGCAGCGTTGAAGATCTCGATAGGACAGGGGGCGCAGAGTCACCCCTCCACTTT
j_gene: TRBJ2-7; v_gene: TRBV6-5; abundance: NA; d_gene: TRBD2; CDR3aa: CASSYSRAGPSYEQYF; CDR3nt: TGTGCCAGCAGTTACTCGAGAGCGGGGCCCTCCTACGAGCAGTACTTC
j_gene: TRBJ2-7; v_gene: TRBV29-1; abundance: NA; d_gene: NA; CDR3aa: CSVEVDTGYEQYF; CDR3nt: TGCAGCGTGGAGGTAGATACAGGGTACGAGCAGTACTTC
j_gene: TRBJ2-3; v_gene: TRBV7-9; abundance: NA; d_gene: NA; CDR3aa: CASSSGADTQYF; CDR3nt: TGTGCCAGCAGCTCCGGGGCAGATACGCAGTATTTT
j_gene: TRBJ2-7; v_gene: TRBV24-1; abundance: NA; d_gene: TRBD2; CDR3aa: CATSDFLSGTSGTTTYEQYF; CDR3nt: TGTGCCACCAGTGATTTCCTCTCTGGCACTAGCGGGACCACCACCTACGAGCAGTACTTC
j_gene: TRBJ2-3; v_gene: TRBV11-2; abundance: NA; d_gene: TRBD1; CDR3aa: CASSLQGAVSTDTQYF; CDR3nt: TGTGCCAGCAGCCTACAGGGGGCAGTTAGCACAGATACGCAGTATTTT
j_gene: TRBJ2-3; v_gene: TRBV30; abundance: NA; d_gene: TRBD2; CDR3aa: CAWSPASGNTDTQYF; CDR3nt: TGTGCCTGGAGCCCTGCTAGCGGCAACACAGATACGCAGTATTTT
j_gene: TRBJ2-6; v_gene: TRBV28; abundance: NA; d_gene: NA; CDR3aa: CATSPTSGANVLTF; CDR3nt: TGTGCCACCTCACCCACTAGTGGGGCCAACGTCCTGACTTTC
j_gene: TRBJ1-6; v_gene: TRBV30; abundance: NA; d_gene: TRBD1; CDR3aa: CAWSPIPPGQGYSGNSPLHF; CDR3nt: TGTGCCTGGAGCCCAATCCCCCCGGGACAGGGTTATTCGGGAAATTCACCCCTCCACTTT
j_gene: TRBJ2-6; v_gene: TRBV28; abundance: NA; d_gene: NA; CDR3aa: CASSSTLPRGSGANVLTF; CDR3nt: TGTGCCAGCAGTTCAACATTACCCAGGGGCTCTGGGGCCAACGTCCTGACTTTC
j_gene: TRBJ1-4; v_gene: TRBV7-9; abundance: NA; d_gene: TRBD1; CDR3aa: CASSSGSGQGIFGGKLFF; CDR3nt: TGTGCCAGCAGCTCCGGTTCGGGACAGGGGATTTTCGGGGGAAAACTGTTTTTT
j_gene: TRBJ1-2; v_gene: TRBV19; abundance: NA; d_gene: NA; CDR3aa: CASSNHRVGNYGYTF; CDR3nt: TGTGCCAGTAGTAACCACAGGGTGGGTAACTATGGCTACACCTTC
j_gene: TRBJ2-6; v_gene: TRBV7-9; abundance: NA; d_gene: TRBD1; CDR3aa: CASSLSGTGTPGANVLTF; CDR3nt: TGTGCCAGCAGCTTATCCGGGACAGGGACCCCTGGGGCCAACGTCCTGACTTTC
j_gene: TRBJ2-2; v_gene: TRBV5-1; abundance: NA; d_gene: TRBD2; CDR3aa: CASSLDQRDNTGELFF; CDR3nt: TGCGCCAGCAGCTTGGACCAGCGGGATAACACCGGGGAGCTGTTTTTT
j_gene: TRBJ1-5; v_gene: TRBV30; abundance: once; d_gene: TRBD1; CDR3aa: CAWSVPGGQPQHF; CDR3nt: TGTGCCTGGAGTGTACCAGGGGGTCAGCCCCAGCATTTT
j_gene: TRBJ1-6; v_gene: TRBV2; abundance: NA; d_gene: NA; CDR3aa: CASSEAGSPAPLHF; CDR3nt: TGTGCCAGCAGTGAAGCGGGCAGCCCAGCACCCCTCCACTTT
j_gene: TRBJ2-5; v_gene: TRBV7-3; abundance: NA; d_gene: NA; CDR3aa: CASSLDGRVGETQYF; CDR3nt: TGTGCCAGCAGCTTAGATGGGAGAGTTGGAGAGACCCAGTACTTC
j_gene: TRBJ2-5; v_gene: TRBV11-2; abundance: NA; d_gene: TRBD2; CDR3aa: CASSLGGLAGVETQYF; CDR3nt: TGTGCCAGCAGCTTAGGGGGTCTAGCGGGAGTAGAGACCCAGTACTTC
j_gene: TRBJ2-2; v_gene: TRBV6-2/TRBV6-3; abundance: NA; d_gene: NA; CDR3aa: CASSSPTGELFF; CDR3nt: TGTGCCAGCAGTTCCCCGACCGGGGAGCTGTTTTTT
j_gene: TRBJ2-1; v_gene: TRBV28; abundance: few; d_gene: TRBD1; CDR3aa: CASSPDRGSYNEQFF; CDR3nt: TGTGCCAGCAGTCCAGACAGGGGCTCCTACAATGAGCAGTTCTTC
j_gene: TRBJ1-4; v_gene: TRBV20-1; abundance: NA; d_gene: NA; CDR3aa: CSASGNGRLFF; CDR3nt: TGCAGTGCCTCGGGGAACGGGAGACTGTTTTTT
j_gene: TRBJ2-3; v_gene: TRBV6-2/TRBV6-3; abundance: NA; d_gene: NA; CDR3aa: CASSLHPGQSTDTQYF; CDR3nt: TGTGCCAGCAGTCTACATCCCGGACAGAGCACAGATACGCAGTATTTT
j_gene: TRBJ2-5; v_gene: TRBV19; abundance: NA; d_gene: NA; CDR3aa: CASSIGSQEETQYF; CDR3nt: TGTGCCAGTAGTATCGGCAGCCAGGAAGAGACCCAGTACTTC
j_gene: TRBJ2-1; v_gene: TRBV27; abundance: NA; d_gene: TRBD2; CDR3aa: CASSLLLAGGPRNEQFF; CDR3nt: TGTGCCAGCAGTTTATTATTAGCGGGAGGGCCTAGGAATGAGCAGTTCTTC
j_gene: TRBJ1-3; v_gene: TRBV30; abundance: NA; d_gene: TRBD1; CDR3aa: CAWSASRQGSGNTIYF; CDR3nt: TGTGCCTGGAGTGCCTCGAGACAGGGGTCTGGAAACACCATATATTTT
j_gene: TRBJ2-3; v_gene: TRBV5-1; abundance: NA; d_gene: NA; CDR3aa: CASSSRDTQYF; CDR3nt: TGCGCCAGCAGCTCTAGGGATACGCAGTATTTT
j_gene: TRBJ1-2; v_gene: TRBV3-1/TRBV3-2; abundance: once; d_gene: NA; CDR3aa: CASSRTSQYSGYTF; CDR3nt: TGTGCCAGCAGCCGGACAAGCCAGTATAGTGGCTACACCTTC
j_gene: TRBJ2-1; v_gene: TRBV7-3; abundance: NA; d_gene: NA; CDR3aa: CASSWGQGNGNEQFF; CDR3nt: TGTGCCAGCAGCTGGGGGCAGGGAAACGGCAATGAGCAGTTCTTC
j_gene: TRBJ2-1; v_gene: TRBV30; abundance: NA; d_gene: TRBD1; CDR3aa: CAWSGDRVVNEQFF; CDR3nt: TGTGCCTGGAGTGGTGACAGGGTGGTTAATGAGCAGTTCTTC
j_gene: TRBJ1-5; v_gene: TRBV6-2/TRBV6-3; abundance: NA; d_gene: NA; CDR3aa: CASSYPGFSNQPQHF; CDR3nt: TGTGCCAGCAGTTACCCGGGATTTAGCAATCAGCCCCAGCATTTT
j_gene: TRBJ1-2; v_gene: TRBV20-1; abundance: NA; d_gene: NA; CDR3aa: CSAARVYGYTF; CDR3nt: TGCAGTGCCGCCCGGGTTTATGGCTACACCTTC
j_gene: TRBJ1-6; v_gene: TRBV27; abundance: NA; d_gene: TRBD1; CDR3aa: CASSLGQGNSPLHF; CDR3nt: TGTGCCAGCAGTTTGGGACAGGGTAACTCACCCCTCCACTTT
j_gene: TRBJ1-1; v_gene: TRBV21-1; abundance: once; d_gene: NA; CDR3aa: CASMTGTQNTEAFF; CDR3nt: TGTGCCAGCATGACCGGGACTCAGAACACTGAAGCTTTCTTT
j_gene: TRBJ2-7; v_gene: TRBV9; abundance: NA; d_gene: TRBD1; CDR3aa: CASSVIPPGQGPYEQYF; CDR3nt: TGTGCCAGCAGCGTAATACCGCCGGGACAGGGCCCCTACGAGCAGTACTTC
j_gene: TRBJ2-2; v_gene: TRBV7-3; abundance: NA; d_gene: NA; CDR3aa: CASSFRTDTGELFF; CDR3nt: TGTGCCAGCAGCTTTCGGACAGACACCGGGGAGCTGTTTTTT
j_gene: TRBJ2-7; v_gene: TRBV5-4; abundance: NA; d_gene: TRBD1; CDR3aa: CASSGETGTRVYEQYF; CDR3nt: TGTGCCAGCAGCGGAGAGACAGGGACCAGAGTCTACGAGCAGTACTTC
j_gene: TRBJ1-3; v_gene: TRBV9; abundance: NA; d_gene: NA; CDR3aa: CASTLGTADSSGNTIYF; CDR3nt: TGTGCCAGCACCCTTGGGACTGCGGACTCCTCTGGAAACACCATATATTTT
j_gene: TRBJ2-7; v_gene: TRBV24-1; abundance: NA; d_gene: TRBD1; CDR3aa: CATSVRTGGEQYF; CDR3nt: TGTGCCACCAGTGTTCGGACAGGGGGCGAGCAGTACTTC
j_gene: TRBJ2-7; v_gene: TRBV7-8; abundance: NA; d_gene: TRBD1; CDR3aa: CASSTRRTGGPYEQYF; CDR3nt: TGTGCCAGCAGCACGAGACGGACAGGGGGTCCCTACGAGCAGTACTTC
j_gene: TRBJ1-1; v_gene: TRBV19; abundance: NA; d_gene: NA; CDR3aa: CASIARGRAEAFF; CDR3nt: TGTGCCAGTATTGCCCGGGGGAGGGCCGAAGCTTTCTTT
j_gene: TRBJ2-3; v_gene: TRBV24-1; abundance: NA; d_gene: NA; CDR3aa: CATSDIESGTDTQYF; CDR3nt: TGTGCCACCAGTGATATAGAGAGTGGCACAGATACGCAGTATTTT
j_gene: TRBJ2-6; v_gene: TRBV6-4; abundance: NA; d_gene: NA; CDR3aa: CASRRGTRSWSRSGANVLTF; CDR3nt: TGTGCCAGCAGGAGGGGGACAAGAAGTTGGAGTCGTTCTGGGGCCAACGTCCTGACTTTC
j_gene: TRBJ1-1; v_gene: TRBV13; abundance: few; d_gene: NA; CDR3aa: CASSLFRDTEAFF; CDR3nt: TGTGCCAGCAGCTTATTTCGGGACACTGAAGCTTTCTTT